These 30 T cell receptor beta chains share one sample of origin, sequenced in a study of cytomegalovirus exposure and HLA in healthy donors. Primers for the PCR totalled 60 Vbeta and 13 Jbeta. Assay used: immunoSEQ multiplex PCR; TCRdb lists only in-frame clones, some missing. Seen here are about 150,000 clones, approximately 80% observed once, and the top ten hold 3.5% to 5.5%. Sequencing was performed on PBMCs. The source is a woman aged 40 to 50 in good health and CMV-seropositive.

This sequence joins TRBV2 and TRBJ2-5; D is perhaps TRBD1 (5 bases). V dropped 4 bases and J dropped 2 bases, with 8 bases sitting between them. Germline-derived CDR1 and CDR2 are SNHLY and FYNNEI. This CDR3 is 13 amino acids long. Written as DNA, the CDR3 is TGTGCCAGCAGTGGAGACAGTCAAGAGACCCAGTACTTC. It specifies CASSGDSQETQYF.

The CDR3, as DNA: TGCAGCGTTGGTGAGAACTACGAGCAGTACTTC. This gives the protein CSVGENYEQYF. The gene calls are TRBV29-1 and TRBJ2-7; unclear D gene. CDR1 SQVTM and CDR2 ANQGSEA come from the germline V gene. The ends were cut back, 4 bases at V and 3 bases at J, with 7 bases in the middle. The CDR3 sequence is 11 residues long.

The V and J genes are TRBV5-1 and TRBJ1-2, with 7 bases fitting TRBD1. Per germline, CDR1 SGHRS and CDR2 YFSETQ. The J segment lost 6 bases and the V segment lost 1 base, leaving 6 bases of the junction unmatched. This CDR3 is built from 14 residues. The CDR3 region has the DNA TGCGCCAGCAGCTTGACTACAGGGGCGGATGGCTACACCTTC. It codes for CASSLTTGADGYTF.

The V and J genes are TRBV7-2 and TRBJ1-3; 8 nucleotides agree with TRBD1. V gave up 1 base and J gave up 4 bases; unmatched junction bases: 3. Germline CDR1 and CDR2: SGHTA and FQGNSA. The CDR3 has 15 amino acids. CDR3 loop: CASSLGRGRGNTIYF. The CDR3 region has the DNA TGTGCCAGCAGCTTAGGCAGGGGGCGAGGAAACACCATATATTTT.

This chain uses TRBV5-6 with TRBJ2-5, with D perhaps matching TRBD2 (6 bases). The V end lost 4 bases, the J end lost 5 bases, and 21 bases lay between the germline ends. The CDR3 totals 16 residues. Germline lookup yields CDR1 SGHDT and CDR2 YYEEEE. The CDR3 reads CASSGLTREDWETQYF. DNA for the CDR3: TGTGCCAGCAGCGGCTTAACTAGGGAGGATTGGGAGACCCAGTACTTC.

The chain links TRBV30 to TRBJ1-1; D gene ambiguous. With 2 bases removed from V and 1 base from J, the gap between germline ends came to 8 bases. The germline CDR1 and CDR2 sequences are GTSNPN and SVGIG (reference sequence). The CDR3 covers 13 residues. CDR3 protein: CAWSLGENTEAFF. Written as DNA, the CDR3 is TGTGCCTGGAGTCTCGGAGAGAACACTGAAGCTTTCTTT.

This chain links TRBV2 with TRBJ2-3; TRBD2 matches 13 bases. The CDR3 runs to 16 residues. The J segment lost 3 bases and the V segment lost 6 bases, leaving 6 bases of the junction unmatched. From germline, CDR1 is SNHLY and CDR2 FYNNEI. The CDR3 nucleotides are TGTGCCAGCAGCCCGAGACTAGCGGGAGGAACAGATACGCAGTATTTT. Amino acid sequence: CASSPRLAGGTDTQYF.

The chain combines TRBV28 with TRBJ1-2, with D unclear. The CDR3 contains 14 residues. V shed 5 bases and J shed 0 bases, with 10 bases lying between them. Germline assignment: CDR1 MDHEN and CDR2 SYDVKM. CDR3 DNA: TGTGCCAGCAGTCGAGATTTCTCTAACTATGGCTACACCTTC. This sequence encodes CASSRDFSNYGYTF.

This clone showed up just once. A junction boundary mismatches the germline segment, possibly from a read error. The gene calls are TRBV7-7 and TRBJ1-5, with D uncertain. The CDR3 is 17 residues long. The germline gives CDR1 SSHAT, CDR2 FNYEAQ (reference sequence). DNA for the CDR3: TGTGCTAGCAGCTACCTGGTCTGCTCCGGGGTCAATCAGCCCCAGCATTTT. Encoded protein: CASSYLVCSGVNQPQHF.

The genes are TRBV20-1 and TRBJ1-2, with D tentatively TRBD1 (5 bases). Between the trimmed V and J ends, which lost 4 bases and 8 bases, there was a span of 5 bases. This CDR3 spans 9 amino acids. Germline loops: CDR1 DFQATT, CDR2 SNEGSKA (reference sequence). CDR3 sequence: CSAKGGYTF. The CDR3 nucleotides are TGCAGTGCTAAGGGGGGCTACACCTTC.

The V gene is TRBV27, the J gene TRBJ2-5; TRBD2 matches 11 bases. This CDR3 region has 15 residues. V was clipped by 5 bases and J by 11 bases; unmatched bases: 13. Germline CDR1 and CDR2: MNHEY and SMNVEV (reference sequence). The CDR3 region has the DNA TGTGCCAGCAGTCCGGCCGGGACTAGCGGTTCTGAGCAGTACTTC. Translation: CASSPAGTSGSEQYF.

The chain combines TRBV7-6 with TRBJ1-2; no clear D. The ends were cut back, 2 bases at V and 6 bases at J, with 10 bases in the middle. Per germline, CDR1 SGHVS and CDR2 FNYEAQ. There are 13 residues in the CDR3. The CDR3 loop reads CASSLTFNNGYTF. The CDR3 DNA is TGTGCCAGCAGCTTAACGTTCAACAATGGCTACACCTTC. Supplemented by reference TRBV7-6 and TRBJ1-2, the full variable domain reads GAGVSQSPRYKVTKRGQDVALRCDPISGHVSLYWYRQALGQGPEFLTYFNYEAQQDKSGLPNDRFSAERPEGSISTLTIQRTEQRDSAMYRCASSLTFNNGYTFGSGTRLTVV.

This chain's CDR3 is CASSLTGLNQPQHF. The CDR3 DNA sequence: TGCGCCAGCAGCCTGACAGGGCTAAATCAGCCCCAGCATTTT. The chain carries TRBV5-1 and TRBJ1-5, with 7 bases matching TRBD1. The germline CDR1 and CDR2 sequences are SGHRS and YFSETQ. V dropped 4 bases and J dropped 4; count of bases not matched to a gene: 5. The CDR3 has 14 residues.

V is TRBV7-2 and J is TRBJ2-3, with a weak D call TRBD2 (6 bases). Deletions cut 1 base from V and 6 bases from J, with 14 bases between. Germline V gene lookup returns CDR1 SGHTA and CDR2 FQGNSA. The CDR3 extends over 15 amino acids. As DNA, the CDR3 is TGTGCCAGCAGCTTAGTTATGGGCCGGGAGGATACGCAGTATTTT. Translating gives CASSLVMGREDTQYF.

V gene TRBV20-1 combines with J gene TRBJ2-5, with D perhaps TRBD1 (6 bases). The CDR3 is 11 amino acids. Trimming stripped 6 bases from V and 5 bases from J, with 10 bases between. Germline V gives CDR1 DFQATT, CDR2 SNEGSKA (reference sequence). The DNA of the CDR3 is TGCAGTGCCCGACAGGTGGAGACCCAGTACTTC. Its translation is CSARQVETQYF.

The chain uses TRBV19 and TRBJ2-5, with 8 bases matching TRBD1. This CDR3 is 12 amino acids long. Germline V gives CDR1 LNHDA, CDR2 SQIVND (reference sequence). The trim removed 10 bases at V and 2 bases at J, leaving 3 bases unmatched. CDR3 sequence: CATRTGQETQYF. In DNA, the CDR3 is TGTGCCACCAGGACAGGGCAAGAGACCCAGTACTTC.

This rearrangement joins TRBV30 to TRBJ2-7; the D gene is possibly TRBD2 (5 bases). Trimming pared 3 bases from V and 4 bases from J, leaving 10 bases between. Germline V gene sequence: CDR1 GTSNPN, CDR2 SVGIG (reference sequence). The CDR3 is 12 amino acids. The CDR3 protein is CAWRPSGYEQYF. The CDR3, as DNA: TGTGCCTGGAGGCCGTCGGGGTACGAGCAGTACTTC. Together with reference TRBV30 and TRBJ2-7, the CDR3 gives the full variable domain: SQTIHQWPATLVQPVGSPLSLECTVEGTSNPNLYWYRQAAGRGLQLLFYSVGIGQISSEVPQNLSASRPQDRQFILSSKKLLLSDSGFYLCAWRPSGYEQYFGPGTRLTVT.

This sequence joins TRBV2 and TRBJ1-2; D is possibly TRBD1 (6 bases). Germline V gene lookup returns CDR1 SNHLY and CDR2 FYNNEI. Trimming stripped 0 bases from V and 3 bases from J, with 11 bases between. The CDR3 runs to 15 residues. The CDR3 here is CASSEAQGNDYGYTF. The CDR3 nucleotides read TGTGCCAGCAGTGAAGCGCAGGGGAACGACTATGGCTACACCTTC.

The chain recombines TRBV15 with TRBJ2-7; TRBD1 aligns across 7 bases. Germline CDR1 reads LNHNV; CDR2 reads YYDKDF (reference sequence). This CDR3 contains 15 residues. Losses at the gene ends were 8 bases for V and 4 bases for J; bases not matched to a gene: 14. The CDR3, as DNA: TGTGCCACCTCAGCAATTGGACAGGCCTTTTACGAGCAGTACTTC. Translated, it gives CATSAIGQAFYEQYF.

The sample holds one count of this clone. DNA for the CDR3: TGTGCCACCAGCGGACTCCCGGGGAGTGAAGCTTTCTTT. Translated: CATSGLPGSEAFF. This chain uses TRBV15 with TRBJ1-1; D is unresolved. Trimming took off 5 bases at V and 7 bases at J, with 14 bases between the two ends. Germline V CDR1 and CDR2: LNHNV, YYDKDF (reference sequence). This CDR3 spans 13 amino acids.

The chain's CDR3 is CASSPPSGQRGNTIYF. The CDR3, as DNA: TGTGCCAGCTCACCTCCTTCGGGACAAAGAGGAAACACCATATATTTT. The V call is TRBV18, the J call TRBJ1-3; possible D gene TRBD1, 6 bases. The germline V and J ends were trimmed by 3 bases and 4 bases, with 16 bases remaining between them. Germline V gene sequence: CDR1 KGHSH, CDR2 LQKENI. The CDR3 has 16 amino acids. Complete variable domain (other parts from reference TRBV18 and TRBJ1-3): NAGVMQNPRHLVRRRGQEARLRCSPMKGHSHVYWYRQLPEEGLKFMVYLQKENIIDESGMPKERFSAEFPKEGPSILRIQQVVRGDSAAYFCASSPPSGQRGNTIYFGEGSWLTVV.

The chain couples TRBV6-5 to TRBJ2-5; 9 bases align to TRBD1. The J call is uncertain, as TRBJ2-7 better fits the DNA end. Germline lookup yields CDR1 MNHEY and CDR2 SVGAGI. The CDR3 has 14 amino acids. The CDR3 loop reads CASTLGQGVYEQYF. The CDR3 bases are TGTGCCAGCACCTTGGGACAGGGAGTCTACGAGCAGTACTTC.

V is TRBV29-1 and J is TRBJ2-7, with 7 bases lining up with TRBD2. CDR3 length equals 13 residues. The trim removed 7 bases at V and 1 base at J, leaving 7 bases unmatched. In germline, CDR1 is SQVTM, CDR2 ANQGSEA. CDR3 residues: CSARAGLSYEQYF. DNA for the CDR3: TGCAGCGCCCGAGCGGGGCTGTCCTACGAGCAGTACTTC.

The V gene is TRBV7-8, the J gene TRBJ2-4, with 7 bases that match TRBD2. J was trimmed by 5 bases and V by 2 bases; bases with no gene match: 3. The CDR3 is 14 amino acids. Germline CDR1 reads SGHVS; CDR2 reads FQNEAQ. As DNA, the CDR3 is TGTGCCAGCAGCTTATCGCTAGCGGAAAACATTCAGTACTTC. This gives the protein CASSLSLAENIQYF.

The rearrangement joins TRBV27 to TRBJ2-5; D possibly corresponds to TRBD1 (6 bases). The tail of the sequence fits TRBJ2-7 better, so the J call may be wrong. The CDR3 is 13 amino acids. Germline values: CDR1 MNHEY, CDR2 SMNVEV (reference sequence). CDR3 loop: CASSGDNTYEQYF. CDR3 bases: TGTGCCAGCAGTGGGGACAATACCTACGAGCAGTACTTC.

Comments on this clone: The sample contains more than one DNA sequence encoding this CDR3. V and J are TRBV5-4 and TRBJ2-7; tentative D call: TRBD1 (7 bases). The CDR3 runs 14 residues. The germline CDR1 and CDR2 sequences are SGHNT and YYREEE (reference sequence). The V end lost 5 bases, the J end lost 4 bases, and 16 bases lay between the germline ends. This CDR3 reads CASSRQGGSYEQYF. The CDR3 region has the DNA TGTGCCAGCAGTCGACAGGGAGGCTCTTACGAGCAGTACTTC.

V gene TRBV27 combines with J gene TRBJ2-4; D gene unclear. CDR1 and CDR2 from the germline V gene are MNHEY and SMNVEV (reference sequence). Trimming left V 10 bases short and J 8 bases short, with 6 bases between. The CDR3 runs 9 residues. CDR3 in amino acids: CANSDIQYF. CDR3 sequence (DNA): TGTGCCAATTCGGACATTCAGTACTTC.

CDR3 DNA sequence: TGCGCCAGCAGCATGGGCCAGGGGGGCGAGCAGTACTTC. Encoded protein: CASSMGQGGEQYF. The J gene is TRBJ2-7, the V gene TRBV5-1; the D gene is possibly TRBD1 (7 bases). V shed 4 bases and J shed 6 bases, with 14 bases lying between them. The CDR3 is 13 residues long. Germline loops: CDR1 SGHRS, CDR2 YFSETQ.

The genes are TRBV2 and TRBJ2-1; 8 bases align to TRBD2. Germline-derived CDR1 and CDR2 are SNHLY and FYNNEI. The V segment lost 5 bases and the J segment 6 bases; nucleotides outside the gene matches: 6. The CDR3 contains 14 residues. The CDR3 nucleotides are TGTGCCAGCAGTATAGCGGGACGACTCAATGAGCAGTTCTTC. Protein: CASSIAGRLNEQFF.

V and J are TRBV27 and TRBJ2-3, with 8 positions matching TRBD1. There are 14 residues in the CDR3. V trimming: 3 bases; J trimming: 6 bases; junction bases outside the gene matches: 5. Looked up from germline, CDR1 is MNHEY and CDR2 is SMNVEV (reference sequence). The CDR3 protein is CASSLTGAGDTQYF. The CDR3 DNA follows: TGTGCCAGCAGTTTGACAGGGGCAGGGGATACGCAGTATTTT.